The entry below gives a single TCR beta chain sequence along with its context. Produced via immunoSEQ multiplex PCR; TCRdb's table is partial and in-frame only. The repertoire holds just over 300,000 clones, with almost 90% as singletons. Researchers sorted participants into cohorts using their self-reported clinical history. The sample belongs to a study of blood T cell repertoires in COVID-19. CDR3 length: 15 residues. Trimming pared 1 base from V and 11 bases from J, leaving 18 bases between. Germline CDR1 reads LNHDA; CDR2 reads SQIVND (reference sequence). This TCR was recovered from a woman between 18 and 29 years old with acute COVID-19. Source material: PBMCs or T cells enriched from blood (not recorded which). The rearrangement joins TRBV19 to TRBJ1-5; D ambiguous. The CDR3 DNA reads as TGTGCCAGTAGTATAGTTCCCCTAGGAAAGGATGCCCAGCATTTT. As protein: CASSIVPLGKDAQHF.